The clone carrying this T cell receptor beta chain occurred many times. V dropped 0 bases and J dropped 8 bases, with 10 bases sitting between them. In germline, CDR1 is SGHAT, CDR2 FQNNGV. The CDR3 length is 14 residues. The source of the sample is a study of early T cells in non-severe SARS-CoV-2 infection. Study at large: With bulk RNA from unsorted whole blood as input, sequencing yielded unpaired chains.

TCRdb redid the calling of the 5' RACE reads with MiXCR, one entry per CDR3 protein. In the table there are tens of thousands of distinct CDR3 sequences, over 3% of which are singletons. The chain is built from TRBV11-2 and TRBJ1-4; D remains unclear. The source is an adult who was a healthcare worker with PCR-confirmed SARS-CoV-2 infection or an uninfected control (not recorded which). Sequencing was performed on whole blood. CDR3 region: CASSLEVPREKLFF. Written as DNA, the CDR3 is TGTGCCAGCAGCTTAGAGGTTCCGAGGGAAAAACTGTTTTTT.